This T cell receptor beta chain was found in a study of blood T cell repertoires in COVID-19. Clones were sequenced by immunoSEQ multiplex PCR, and TCRdb holds only the in-frame ones, with some missing. The sample records tens of thousands of clones, roughly 70% being singletons. This clonotype originated in a human donor with acute or convalescent COVID-19. The donor label of this sample is uncertain. The sample was peripheral blood.

DNA for the CDR3: TGTGCCAGCAGACCTAGGCGGGGGGCGCAAAATGAAAAACTGTTTTTT. Residues: CASRPRRGAQNEKLFF. This chain uses TRBV28 with TRBJ1-4; a possible D gene is TRBD1 (6 bases). The CDR3 has 16 residues. Germline values: CDR1 MDHEN, CDR2 SYDVKM. V shed 6 bases and J shed 5 bases, with 19 bases lying between them. Filled out from reference TRBV28 and TRBJ1-4, the complete variable domain reads DVKVTQSSRYLVKRTGEKVFLECVQDMDHENMFWYRQDPGLGLRLIYFSYDVKMKEKGDIPEGYSVSREKKERFSLILESASTNQTSMYLCASRPRRGAQNEKLFFGSGTQLSVL.